Reported below is one TCR beta chain. Its antigen has not been determined. There are no base qualities to consult, and no much larger clone falls within one base. V gives up 0 bases and J gives up 9 bases, and the segment between their germline ends measures 10 bases. The germline V gene encodes CDR1 SGDLS and CDR2 YYNGEE. The cysteine opens and the phenylalanine closes a CDR3 of 12 amino acids. This entry keeps only the CDR3 DNA: 36 bases, framed from base 1. Patients with a history of autoimmune disease or receiving systemic immunosuppression were excluded from the trial. Peripheral blood for TCR sequencing was collected from all dose cohorts at baseline, on cycle 4 day 1, and on cycle 7 day 1. The samples were taken from a phase I, first-in-human, multicenter, open-label dose-escalation trial of ivuxolimab. Adults with locally advanced or metastatic melanoma, renal cell, hepatocellular, or head and neck squamous cell carcinoma were enrolled in the trial. CD4+ and CD8+ T cells were sorted separately from peripheral blood before TCR sequencing.

These data come from a study of OX40 agonist ivuxolimab in advanced cancers. Background for the entire study: Ivuxolimab was a fully human IgG2 agonistic monoclonal antibody targeting the costimulatory receptor OX40 (CD134). The paper reports the monotherapy dose-escalation portion (N of about 54 patients) of the phase I ivuxolimab trial. Intravenous ivuxolimab was administered to patients every 2 weeks at six dose levels: 0.01, 0.1, 0.3, 1.5, 3 and 10 mg/kg. Patients were allowed to have had prior anti-PD-1, anti-PD-L1 or anti-CTLA-4 therapy, and around 40% of the dose-escalation patients had previously received checkpoint inhibitors. A male proportion of 82.7% and a mean age of around 60 years, ranging from roughly 23 to 79, were recorded for the dose-escalation cohort. Among the 50 to 55 dose-escalation patients, approximately 20 had hepatocellular carcinoma, 15 or so melanoma, 9 renal cell carcinoma and 9 head and neck cancer. Partial responses occurred in three dose-escalation patients, of whom one had hepatocellular carcinoma and two had cutaneous melanoma. The purpose of peripheral TCRbeta sequencing was to test whether ivuxolimab changed TCR sequence diversity and led to clonal T-cell expansion. Broader findings and caveats from the paper: After ivuxolimab, more expanded clones were found on average in CD8+ T cells than in CD4+ T cells. At doses from 0.1 to 3.0 mg/kg, clonal expansion was seen in both CD4+ and CD8+ blood T cells between baseline and week 6. In partial responders in the 0.1-3.0 mg/kg groups, normalized peripheral clonal expansion was found to be among the lowest, especially among CD8+ T cells. The antigen specificity of the clonally expanded peripheral T cells was not determined. Low levels of normalized T-cell clonal expansion were also seen in some nonresponding patients.

To sequence the TCRbeta CDR3 region, genomic DNA was isolated from the sorted cells. TCRbeta CDR3 regions were sequenced using the immunoSEQ Assay. TCRdb re-hosts the immuneACCESS table, in-frame sequences only. Its copies lack some clones; in the studies checked, an unresolved V gene accounts for under half of them, and the cause for the rest is not known. In this sample the table shows about 67,000 clones, about four fifths of which occur a single time. The top ten clones comprise about 5% of the sample. The specimen was CD4+ or CD8+ T cells sorted from blood, collected in a trial of the OX40 agonist ivuxolimab. The V gene is TRBV9 and the J gene is TRBJ2-7; the D gene lacks a confident call. The sequence was obtained from an adult with an advanced solid tumor such as melanoma, head and neck, liver or kidney cancer. The nucleotide sequence reads TGTGCCAGCAGCGTAGGGGATGGATGGCAGTACTTC. Translation gives CASSVGDGWQYF. Full variable domain (CDR3 extended with the reference TRBV9 and TRBJ2-7 proteins): DSGVTQTPKHLITATGQRVTLRCSPRSGDLSVYWYQQSLDQGLQFLIQYYNGEERAKGNILERFSAQQFPDLHSELNLSSLELGDSALYFCASSVGDGWQYFGPGTRLTVT.